These T cell receptor beta chains were read from a single sample in a study of identical twins. TCRdb passed the 5' RACE reads through MiXCR, listing each CDR3 protein once. The profile shows more than 200,000 distinct CDR3 sequences, around 9.6% of them singletons. Sequenced sample: memory (CD45RO+) T cells sorted from blood. These TCRs come from a woman aged 18-29 years in good health. The CDR3 runs from the conserved cysteine through the conserved F or W.

TRBV29-1	13	TRBJ1-1	CSVERTKGTEAFF
TRBV11-3	16	TRBJ2-1	CASSLGGRTGRNEQFF
TRBV7-2	17	TRBJ2-1	CASSSRAPSARYNEQFF
TRBV6-2/TRBV6-3	11	TRBJ1-5	CASRKQGPQHF
TRBV9	15	TRBJ2-7	CASSPLSGVAYEQYF
TRBV11-3	15	TRBJ2-7	CASSLTGTTPSEQYF
TRBV20-1	12	TRBJ2-2	CSARMGAGELFF
TRBV30	12	TRBJ2-5	CAWSEGYATQYF
TRBV5-1	16	TRBJ1-6	CASSLFRGGLLSPLHF
TRBV12-3/TRBV12-4	15	TRBJ2-3	CASSFAQGSTDTQYF
TRBV9	15	TRBJ2-3	CASSVVERGTDTQYF
TRBV2	17	TRBJ2-6	CASRGTGNLIGANVLTF
TRBV12-3/TRBV12-4	15	TRBJ2-1	CASSSRARGGNEQFF
TRBV6-1	17	TRBJ2-2	CASSPTPGQGNTGELFF
TRBV6-1	14	TRBJ2-7	CASRPFRGADTKDF
TRBV5-1	19	TRBJ2-5	CASSVGQFGTSGGQETQYF
TRBV4-3	18	TRBJ2-6	CASSRGLAGFSGANVLTF
TRBV29-1	12	TRBJ2-1	CSVDLAGDEQFF
TRBV20-1	14	TRBJ2-3	CSARRTGLEDTQYF
TRBV27	13	TRBJ1-1	CASRLTGGTEAFF
TRBV5-5	17	TRBJ1-4	CASSLGAYRAPNEKLFF
TRBV10-3	12	TRBJ1-1	CAISENGPEAFF
TRBV4-3	17	TRBJ1-1	CASSQDVTGIGDTEAFF
TRBV21-1	14	TRBJ2-6	CASRKASGANVLTF
TRBV5-1	15	TRBJ2-7	CASSLGGPTRGEQYF
TRBV20-1	13	TRBJ2-1	CSAREGGENEQFF
TRBV18	14	TRBJ2-3	CASSPNPLDSSQYF
TRBV6-4	16	TRBJ2-7	CASRPLPGPQNYEQYF
TRBV5-1	15	TRBJ2-5	CASSLLAQYQETQYF
TRBV2	13	TRBJ2-6	CASMDSGANVLTF
TRBV5-5	14	TRBJ2-7	CASSPGADSAEQYF
TRBV30	15	TRBJ2-7	CAWSFSGRVSYEQYF
TRBV28	12	TRBJ2-5	CASSSARGTQYF
TRBV19	16	TRBJ1-6	CASSRSLGRVNSPLHF
TRBV7-2	15	TRBJ2-3	CASSLEAAVPDTQYF
TRBV2	13	TRBJ1-2	CASTRLANYGYTF
TRBV10-2	12	TRBJ2-5	CASSEGGETQYF
TRBV3-1	14	TRBJ2-5	CASSQRSRKETQYF
TRBV7-9	14	TRBJ1-4	CASSYGRGNEKLFF
TRBV6-1	18	TRBJ2-7	CASSPPRSHNRRNYEQYF
TRBV27	17	TRBJ2-3	CASSTYQGAMGTDTQYF
TRBV6-6	10	TRBJ1-2	CASKGYGYTF
TRBV12-5	17	TRBJ2-1	CASGLVRVSGIIGEQFF
TRBV2	10	TRBJ2-7	CASGDYEQYF
TRBV6-2/TRBV6-3	12	TRBJ2-7	CASTTGGYEQYF
TRBV12-5	12	TRBJ1-1	CASGRGDTEAFF
TRBV5-1	15	TRBJ1-1	CASSPNRGTDTEAFF
TRBV12-5	11	TRBJ1-1	CASGLNTEAFF